The sequence of this TCR beta chain was determined in a study of cytomegalovirus exposure and HLA in healthy donors. Turning to the study itself: Sequencing of about 179 million T cells in an earlier analysis found under 120 million unique TCR beta sequences. Study-level points and caveats: Reports described diagnosis of cytomegalovirus status by the classifier as highly specific and sensitive. There were some public TCRs occurring in many donors, but most TCR sequences were rare. Earlier analysis found most TCR beta V segments productive about 87% or about 30% of the time.

For this clone: No antigen is known for it.

The PCR employed 60 Vbeta primers together with 13 Jbeta primers. Profiling relied on immunoSEQ multiplex PCR, and the TCRdb table lists in-frame clones only, not all of them. The profile shows about 97,000 clones, more than 80% of them singletons. The sequence was obtained from a man aged 25 to 40 in good health and CMV-seronegative. Sequencing used PBMCs.

DNA for the CDR3: TGCGCCAGCAGGACTAGCGGGAGGGCGGACAATGAGCAGTTCTTC. It codes for CASRTSGRADNEQFF. The chain uses TRBV5-1 and TRBJ2-1, with TRBD2 matching 14 bases. The CDR3 spans 15 residues. V trimming: 5 bases; J trimming: 5 bases; junction bases outside the gene matches: 3. Germline assignment: CDR1 SGHRS and CDR2 YFSETQ.